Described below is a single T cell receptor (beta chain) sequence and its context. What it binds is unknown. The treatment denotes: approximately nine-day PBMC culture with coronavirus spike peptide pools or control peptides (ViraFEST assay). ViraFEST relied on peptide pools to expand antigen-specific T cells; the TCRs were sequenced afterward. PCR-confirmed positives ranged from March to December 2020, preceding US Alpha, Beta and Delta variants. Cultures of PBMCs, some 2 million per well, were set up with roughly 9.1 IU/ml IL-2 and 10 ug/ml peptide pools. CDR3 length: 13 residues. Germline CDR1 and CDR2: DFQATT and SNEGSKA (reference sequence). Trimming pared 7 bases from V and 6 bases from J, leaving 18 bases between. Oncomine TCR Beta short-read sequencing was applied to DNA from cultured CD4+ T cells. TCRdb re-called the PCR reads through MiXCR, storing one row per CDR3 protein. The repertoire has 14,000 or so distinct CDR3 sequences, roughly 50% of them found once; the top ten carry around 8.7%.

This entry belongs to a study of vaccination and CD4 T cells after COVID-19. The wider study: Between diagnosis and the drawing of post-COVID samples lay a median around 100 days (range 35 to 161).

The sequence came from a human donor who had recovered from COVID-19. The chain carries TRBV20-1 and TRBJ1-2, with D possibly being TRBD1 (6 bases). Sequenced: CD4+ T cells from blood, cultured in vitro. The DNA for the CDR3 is TGCAGTGGTCAAACAGGGAGCGTCCATGGCTACACCTTC. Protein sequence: CSGQTGSVHGYTF.